This entry concerns a single T cell receptor (beta chain). Germline CDR1 reads MNHEY; CDR2 reads SVGAGI. The V gene end was trimmed by 0 bases and the J gene end by 8 bases; junction bases not matched to a gene: 4. CDR3 length: 14 residues. This specimen belongs to a study of blood T cell repertoires in COVID-19. Study information: Sites in the United States, Italy and Spain provided acute and convalescent COVID-19 samples. Nucleic acid was either cDNA or gDNA, and it came from T cells, B-cell-depleted T cells, or PBMCs.

Data came from immunoSEQ multiplex PCR; TCRdb stores just in-frame clones and leaves some out. The data show about 47,000 clones, approximately 84% seen once. The chain employs TRBV6-5 and TRBJ2-1; 7 nucleotides agree with TRBD1. This clonotype was obtained from a man aged 50 to 60 with acute or convalescent COVID-19. Sequenced: peripheral blood. CDR3 region: CASSYSGQVDEQFF. The DNA of the CDR3 is TGTGCCAGCAGTTACTCCGGACAGGTCGATGAGCAGTTCTTC.